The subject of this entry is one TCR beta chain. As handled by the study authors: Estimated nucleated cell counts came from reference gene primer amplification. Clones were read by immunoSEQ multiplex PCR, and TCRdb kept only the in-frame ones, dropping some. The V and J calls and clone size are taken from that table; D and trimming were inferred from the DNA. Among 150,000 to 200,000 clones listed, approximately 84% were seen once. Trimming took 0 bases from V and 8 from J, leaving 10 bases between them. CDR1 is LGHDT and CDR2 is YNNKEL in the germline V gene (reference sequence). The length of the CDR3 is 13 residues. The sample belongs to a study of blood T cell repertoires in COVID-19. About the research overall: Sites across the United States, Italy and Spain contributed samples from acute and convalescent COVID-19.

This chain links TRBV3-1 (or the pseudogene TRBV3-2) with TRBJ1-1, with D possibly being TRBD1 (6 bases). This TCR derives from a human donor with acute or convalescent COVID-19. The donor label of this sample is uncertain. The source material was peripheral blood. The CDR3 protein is CASSQEITGEAFF. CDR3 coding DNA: TGTGCCAGCAGCCAAGAAATAACAGGGGAAGCTTTCTTT.